The subject of this entry is one TCR beta chain. Its antigen is unknown. TCRdb's table, derived via immunoSEQ multiplex PCR, lists solely in-frame clones and lacks some. Here the sample spans 50,000 to 65,000 clones, about 87% being singletons. This entry is derived from a study of OX40 agonist ivuxolimab in advanced cancers. Findings of the study overall: At 0.1 to 3.0 mg/kg, clonal expansion of CD4+ and CD8+ blood T cells had occurred by week 6.

V was trimmed by 5 bases and J by 3 bases, leaving 13 bases between them. Germline loops: CDR1 LNHDA, CDR2 SQIVND (reference sequence). The CDR3 extends over 14 amino acids. Sequenced material: CD4+ or CD8+ T cells sorted from blood, taken in a trial of the OX40 agonist ivuxolimab. This clonotype was obtained from an adult with an advanced solid tumor such as melanoma, head and neck, liver or kidney cancer. The V call is TRBV19, the J call TRBJ2-5; possibly TRBD1 for D (6 bases). CDR3 sequence (DNA): TGTGCCAGTAGTCAACAGGGAGTTAAAGAGACCCAGTACTTC. This encodes CASSQQGVKETQYF.